These 7 T cell receptor beta chains share one sample of origin, sequenced in a study of human T cells and chemical hapten exposure. TCRdb processed the RACE reads anew with MiXCR; each CDR3 protein has one entry. The sample yields 180,000 or so distinct CDR3 sequences, approximately 14% seen once. Time point given: patch test 1, 2 weeks after DPC sensitization. Treatment given: therapeutic diphenylcyclopropenone sensitization with weekly scalp DPC. The sample was whole blood, taken in connection with sensitization to the hapten diphenylcyclopropenone (DPC). All receptors derive from a woman between 25 and 40 years old with alopecia areata. Some clones in this sample may be carry-over from other donors' samples.

There are a few counts of this clonotype. CDR3 region: CSARDPGGGNEQFF. The CDR3 DNA reads TGCAGTGCTAGAGATCCCGGTGGGGGGAATGAGCAGTTCTTC. J is TRBJ2-1 and V is TRBV20-1, with D possibly TRBD2 on 6 matching bases. Germline assignment: CDR1 DFQATT and CDR2 SNEGSKA (reference sequence). Between the trimmed V and J ends, which lost 0 bases and 7 bases, there was a span of 13 bases. CDR3 length equals 14 residues.

This sequence joins TRBV7-2 and TRBJ2-3, with D perhaps matching TRBD1 or TRBD2 (5 bases each). The CDR3 loop spans 15 amino acids. Germline V gene data show CDR1 as SGHTA and CDR2 as FQGNSA. V was cut by 1 base and J by 2 bases, with 10 bases left in between. CDR3 DNA sequence: TGTGCCAGCAGCTTAGTGGGGGACCTCACAGATACGCAGTATTTT. Protein sequence: CASSLVGDLTDTQYF.

This clonotype has a count of ten or more. The V gene is TRBV28, the J gene TRBJ1-2; TRBD1 is a possible D gene (5 bases). V shed 8 bases and J shed 6 bases, with 16 bases lying between them. The CDR3 covers 13 residues. The germline V gene has CDR1 MDHEN and CDR2 SYDVKM. CDR3 sequence reads: CASRGAGRDGYTF. The CDR3 DNA sequence: TGTGCCAGCCGCGGGGCAGGGCGGGATGGCTACACCTTC.

The chain has TRBV2 and TRBJ1-4, with TRBD1 identical over 8 bases. The V segment lost 5 bases and the J segment 7 bases; nucleotides outside the gene matches: 9. Germline-derived CDR1 and CDR2 are SNHLY and FYNNEI. The CDR3 is 15 residues long. CDR3 in DNA: TGTGCCAGCAGTCGCACCCGGGACAGGACTGAAAAACTGTTTTTT. Translating it yields CASSRTRDRTEKLFF. The entire variable domain, with the rest obtained from reference TRBV2 and TRBJ1-4, is as follows: EPEVTQTPSHQVTQMGQEVILRCVPISNHLYFYWYRQILGQKVEFLVSFYNNEISEKSEIFDDQFSVERPDGSNFTLKIRSTKLEDSAMYFCASSRTRDRTEKLFFGSGTQLSVL.

The chain links TRBV9 to TRBJ2-5; no clear D gene. The CDR3 has 14 amino acids. Germline V CDR1 and CDR2: SGDLS, YYNGEE. V lost 0 bases, J lost 5 bases, and 11 bases lay in between. As DNA, the CDR3 is TGTGCCAGCAGCGTAGAGGCCCTCCCCGAGACCCAGTACTTC. Encoded protein: CASSVEALPETQYF.

The chain joins TRBV2 to TRBJ2-4; TRBD1 is a possible D gene (5 bases). Germline V lookup: CDR1 SNHLY, CDR2 FYNNEI. There are 15 residues in the CDR3. V was trimmed by 6 bases and J by 0 bases, leaving 12 bases between them. For the CDR3, the DNA is TGTGCCAGCAGAGGTCAGGGTTTAGCCAAAAACATTCAGTACTTC. This gives the protein CASRGQGLAKNIQYF.

This chain joins TRBV12-3 or TRBV12-4 and TRBJ2-7, with D maybe TRBD1 (6 bases). The CDR3 runs 14 residues. V was shortened by 2 bases and J by 4 bases, with 12 bases between the two germline ends. CDR3 sequence: CASSLRVGAYEQYF. For the CDR3, the DNA is TGTGCCAGCAGTTTAAGGGTGGGGGCTTACGAGCAGTACTTC.